Each of the 13 T cell receptor beta chains below was sequenced from the same sample in a study of blood T cell repertoires in COVID-19. Sequencing was performed with immunoSEQ multiplex PCR; in TCRdb, only in-frame clones are kept and a portion is missing. The sample contains over 250,000 clones, about nine tenths of which appear only once. Sequencing input: PBMCs or T cells enriched from blood (not recorded which). The receptors come from a woman under 30 who had recovered from COVID-19.

This rearrangement joins TRBV5-1 to TRBJ1-1; maybe TRBD1 (5 bases). The germline gives CDR1 SGHRS, CDR2 YFSETQ. The V and J ends lost 3 bases and 0 bases respectively, with 15 bases between them. This CDR3 comprises 16 residues. The CDR3 nucleotides are TGCGCCAGCAGCTGGGGGGACCGCCCCATGAACACTGAAGCTTTCTTT. Translation gives CASSWGDRPMNTEAFF.

The chain carries TRBV6-5 and TRBJ2-5; TRBD2 agrees at 8 bases. CDR3 length: 14 amino acids. Germline CDR1 and CDR2: MNHEY and SVGAGI. Trimming at V came to 4 bases and at J to 5 bases, leaving 6 bases not matched to a gene. CDR3 amino acids: CASSSGLVRETQYF. The CDR3 DNA is TGTGCCAGCAGTTCGGGACTAGTTAGGGAGACCCAGTACTTC.

This clone showed up just once. The chain links TRBV4-2 to TRBJ2-5, with D tentatively TRBD2 (5 bases). The CDR3 spans 16 residues. V was cut by 0 bases and J by 9 bases, with 20 bases left in between. Germline lookup yields CDR1 LGHNA and CDR2 YNFKEQ. The DNA of the CDR3 is TGTGCCAGCAGCCAAGATAGGACGGACCCCCCGAGGGCCCAGTACTTC. Amino acid sequence: CASSQDRTDPPRAQYF.

V is TRBV24-1 and J is TRBJ2-3; 8 positions match TRBD1. The ends lost 1 base at V and 3 bases at J; junction bases unmatched: 5. The CDR3 spans 16 residues. Germline CDR1 and CDR2: KGHDR and SFDVKD. CDR3 amino acids: CATSDFRGRLTDTQYF. CDR3 coding DNA: TGTGCCACCAGTGATTTCAGGGGGCGCCTGACAGATACGCAGTATTTT.

This sequence joins TRBV2 and TRBJ1-2; D might be TRBD1 (6 bases). Per germline, CDR1 SNHLY and CDR2 FYNNEI. With 5 bases removed from V and 3 bases from J, the gap between germline ends came to 10 bases. The CDR3 is 13 residues long. CDR3 coding DNA: TGTGCCAGCAGTCCACAGGGCCACTATGGCTACACCTTC. It codes for CASSPQGHYGYTF.

This chain joins TRBV4-1 and TRBJ2-1; tentative D call: TRBD2 (5 bases). The CDR3 extends over 15 amino acids. The V end was cut by 2 bases, the J end by 0 bases, with 8 bases between. CDR1 is MGHRA and CDR2 is YSYEKL in the germline V gene. CDR3: CASSQRSGSYNEQFF. CDR3 bases: TGCGCCAGCAGCCAAAGGAGCGGCTCCTACAATGAGCAGTTCTTC.

The chain carries TRBV28 and TRBJ2-2; TRBD1 might be the D (5 bases). Trimming took off 6 bases at V and 0 bases at J, with 11 bases between the two ends. The CDR3 covers 15 residues. The germline CDR1 and CDR2 sequences are MDHEN and SYDVKM. DNA for the CDR3: TGTGCCAGCAGATACTCAGGGACGAACACCGGGGAGCTGTTTTTT. This sequence encodes CASRYSGTNTGELFF.

V is TRBV18 and J is TRBJ2-3; 9 bases agree with TRBD2. The CDR3 sequence is 18 residues long. The ends lost 3 bases at V and 0 bases at J; junction bases unmatched: 10. Germline V gives CDR1 KGHSH, CDR2 LQKENI. CDR3 sequence reads: CASSPGGLAGLSTDTQYF. CDR3 bases: TGTGCCAGCTCACCCGGGGGGCTAGCGGGACTGAGCACAGATACGCAGTATTTT.

The chain recombines TRBV2 with TRBJ1-4, with TRBD1 matching over 7 bases. V was pared by 6 bases and J by 8 bases, with 9 bases of the junction left unmatched. This CDR3 comprises 14 residues. CDR1 and CDR2 from the germline V gene are SNHLY and FYNNEI. CDR3 sequence (DNA): TGTGCCAGCAGGTCCGGACAGGTAAACGAAAAACTGTTTTTT. This codes for CASRSGQVNEKLFF.

V is TRBV5-1 and J is TRBJ2-6, with D tentatively TRBD2 (5 bases). Germline loops: CDR1 SGHRS, CDR2 YFSETQ. CDR3 size: 16 residues. V dropped 0 bases and J dropped 0 bases, with 7 bases sitting between them. The CDR3: CASSLVGVSGANVLTF. The CDR3 bases are TGCGCCAGCAGCTTGGTCGGGGTCTCTGGGGCCAACGTCCTGACTTTC.

Only a few counts were recorded for this clone. This chain links TRBV2 with TRBJ2-3; 10 bases fit TRBD2. Germline V lookup: CDR1 SNHLY, CDR2 FYNNEI. Trimming removed 5 bases from V and 4 bases from J; junction bases left unmatched: 3. The length of the CDR3 is 14 residues. The chain's CDR3 is CASSPSGGPDTQYF. For the CDR3, the DNA is TGTGCCAGCAGTCCTAGCGGGGGCCCAGATACGCAGTATTTT.

The chain recombines TRBV19 with TRBJ1-4; D possibly corresponds to TRBD1 (5 bases). CDR3 size: 15 residues. Germline CDR1 LNHDA, CDR2 SQIVND (reference sequence). V was trimmed by 6 bases and J by 6 bases, leaving 17 bases between them. CDR3 in DNA: TGTGCCAGTAGAAATGGGAGGGGACGGGATGAAAAACTGTTTTTT. Residues: CASRNGRGRDEKLFF.

This clone showed up just once. The chain carries TRBV18 and TRBJ1-1; D is unresolved. Trimming left V 2 bases short and J 4 bases short, with 14 bases between. The germline CDR1 and CDR2 sequences are KGHSH and LQKENI. The CDR3 runs 15 residues. The CDR3 sequence: CASSPMRGSRTEAFF. The CDR3 DNA sequence: TGTGCCAGCTCACCAATGAGAGGGTCCCGCACTGAAGCTTTCTTT.